This TCR beta chain was profiled in a study of blood T cells in healthy people across ages. The individuals who served as donors were healthy Caucasians living in Russia, aged roughly 6 to 90. At least 7 million PBMCs were isolated per sample. Findings and limits, study-wide: Roughly linear declines in TCR beta diversity per million T cells occurred with age.

As regards this clonotype: The antigen is not known. At one boundary the junction diverges from the germline segment, which might be a read error.

Through a sample-barcoded 5' primer and a J-beta primer mix, a second PCR was run for roughly 7 to 11 cycles. CDR3-containing paired-end reads numbering at least 2.5 million came from each sample. TCRdb recomputed calls from the 5' RACE reads with MiXCR, one row per CDR3 protein. The data hold 1.6 million or so distinct CDR3 sequences, with 30% to 40% observed a single time. The specimen was blood. The TCR comes from a woman aged 25-40 years in good health.

The CDR3 DNA sequence: TGTGCCAGCAGCCAATTCAAGACAGGGGGGATTCAGCCCCAGCATTTT. Protein product: CASSQFKTGGIQPQHF. V is TRBV4-1 and J is TRBJ1-5, with 9 bases that match TRBD1. The CDR3 covers 16 residues. Germline-derived CDR1 and CDR2 are MGHRA and YSYEKL.